The rows below give T cell receptor beta chains drawn from one sample of a study of blood T cell repertoires in COVID-19. The table came from immunoSEQ multiplex PCR; TCRdb's copy has only in-frame clones and leaves some out. The data hold hundreds of thousands of clones, with about nine tenths observed a single time. Sample: PBMCs or T cells enriched from blood (not recorded which). The receptors stem from a man aged 60-69 years who had recovered from COVID-19. CDR3s include the opening cysteine and the closing phenylalanine or tryptophan. A D gene is named only where the DNA matches it firmly. Expanded clones are given a class, and other clones once, few, many or no size at all.

v_call	d_call	j_call	clone_size	cdr3_length	cdr3_aa	cdr3_nt
TRBV4-1	TRBD1	TRBJ2-7	-	14	CASSPDRGSYEQYF	TGCGCCAGCAGCCCCGACAGGGGTTCCTACGAGCAGTACTTC
TRBV15	-	TRBJ1-2	-	14	CATSNTVSFYGYTF	TGTGCCACCAGCAATACTGTGAGTTTCTATGGCTACACCTTC
TRBV11-3	TRBD2	TRBJ2-3	-	15	CASSLTSGSTDTQYF	TGTGCCAGCAGCCTGACTAGCGGGAGCACAGATACGCAGTATTTT
TRBV5-1	-	TRBJ2-1	-	15	CASSWFPSSYNEQFF	TGCGCCAGCAGCTGGTTCCCGAGCTCCTACAATGAGCAGTTCTTC
TRBV19	-	TRBJ1-1	once	14	CATKLRDLNTEAFF	TGTGCCACCAAACTGAGGGATTTGAACACTGAAGCTTTCTTT
TRBV7-2	-	TRBJ2-7	-	11	CASSGGGRQYF	TGTGCCAGCAGCGGAGGTGGGAGGCAGTACTTC
TRBV4-1	TRBD1	TRBJ1-1	once	15	CASSQRTGEVYEAFF	TGCGCCAGCAGCCAACGGACAGGGGAGGTTTACGAAGCTTTCTTT
TRBV7-9	-	TRBJ2-2	-	14	CASSSGGRTGELFF	TGTGCCAGCAGCTCGGGGGGCCGGACCGGGGAGCTGTTTTTT
TRBV3-1/TRBV3-2	TRBD2	TRBJ2-7	-	15	CASSQGLAGSYEQYF	TGTGCCAGCAGCCAAGGACTAGCGGGTTCCTACGAGCAGTACTTC
TRBV19	-	TRBJ1-5	-	17	CASSIDHRAYSNQPQHF	TGTGCCAGTAGTATAGATCACAGGGCGTATAGCAATCAGCCCCAGCATTTT
TRBV4-1	-	TRBJ2-3	-	15	CASSQDRGTTDTQYF	TGCGCCAGCAGCCAAGATCGCGGAACTACAGATACGCAGTATTTT
TRBV4-3	TRBD1	TRBJ2-7	-	14	CASSQGQGAYEQYF	TGCGCCAGCAGCCAAGGACAGGGGGCCTACGAGCAGTACTTC
TRBV7-9	TRBD2	TRBJ2-5	-	17	CASSLARDSGRRETQYF	TGTGCCAGCAGCTTAGCGCGCGATAGCGGGAGAAGAGAGACCCAGTACTTC
TRBV11-1	TRBD1	TRBJ2-7	-	13	CASSQRDRGEQYF	TGTGCCAGCAGCCAGCGGGACAGGGGCGAGCAGTACTTC
TRBV12-3/TRBV12-4	-	TRBJ1-2	-	13	CASRRDSAGGYTF	TGTGCCAGCAGACGAGACAGTGCTGGTGGCTACACCTTC
TRBV6-5	TRBD1	TRBJ2-5	-	15	CASSRGQGNQETQYF	TGTGCCAGCAGCCGAGGACAGGGTAACCAAGAGACCCAGTACTTC
TRBV2	TRBD1	TRBJ1-5	-	15	CASRKGQASNQPQHF	TGTGCCAGCAGGAAGGGACAGGCCAGCAATCAGCCCCAGCATTTT
TRBV6-5	-	TRBJ1-5	-	12	CASSRGNQPQHF	TGTGCCAGCAGCAGGGGCAATCAGCCCCAGCATTTT
TRBV19	TRBD1	TRBJ1-1	-	17	CASSMATGILGTAEAFF	TGTGCCAGTAGTATGGCGACAGGGATTTTAGGAACGGCTGAAGCTTTCTTT
TRBV6-2/TRBV6-3	TRBD1	TRBJ1-1	-	14	CASNPGTVNTEAFF	TGTGCCAGCAACCCCGGGACAGTGAACACTGAAGCTTTCTTT